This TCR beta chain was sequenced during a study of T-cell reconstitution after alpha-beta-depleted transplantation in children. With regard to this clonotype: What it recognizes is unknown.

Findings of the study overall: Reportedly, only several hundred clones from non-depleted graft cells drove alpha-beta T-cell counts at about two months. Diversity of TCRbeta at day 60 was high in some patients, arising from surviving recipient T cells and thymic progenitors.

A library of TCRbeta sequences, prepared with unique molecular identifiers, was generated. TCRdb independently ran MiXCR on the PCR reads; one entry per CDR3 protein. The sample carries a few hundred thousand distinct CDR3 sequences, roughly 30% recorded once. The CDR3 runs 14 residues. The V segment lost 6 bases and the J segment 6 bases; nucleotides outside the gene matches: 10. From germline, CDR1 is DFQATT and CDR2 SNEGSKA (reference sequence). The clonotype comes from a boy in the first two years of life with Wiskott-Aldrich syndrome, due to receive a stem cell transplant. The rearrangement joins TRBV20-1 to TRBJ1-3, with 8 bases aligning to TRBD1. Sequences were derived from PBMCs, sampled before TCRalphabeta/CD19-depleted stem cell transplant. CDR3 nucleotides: TGCAGTGCGGACGACAGGGGAAGAGCAAACACCATATATTTT. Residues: CSADDRGRANTIYF.